Listed here is a single T cell receptor (beta chain). Its antigen is not identified. These data come from a study of cytomegalovirus exposure and HLA in healthy donors. Study details: A later analysis reported the same platform for the 120 validation repertoires and the 650 to 750 first-cohort repertoires.

Findings of the study overall: Under in vitro conditions, a few CMV-associated chains were confirmed as specific for CMV antigens. A list of approximately 160 TCR beta chains associated with cytomegalovirus was given.

The data were produced by immunoSEQ multiplex PCR, yet TCRdb's version contains in-frame clones alone and is incomplete. The sample holds about 170,000 clones, around 85% seen once. Separate from the roughly 700-subject first cohort was the approximately 130-subject validation cohort, to which the donors belonged. The CDR3 is 15 residues long. The germline V gene encodes CDR1 SGHTA and CDR2 FQGTGA. V was cut by 1 base and J by 4 bases, with 8 bases left in between. Sequenced: PBMCs. The TCR comes from a young woman in good health and CMV-seronegative. The V and J genes are TRBV7-3 and TRBJ2-6; D perhaps matches TRBD2 (5 bases). The CDR3 sequence is CASSLSGPGANVLTF. The DNA for the CDR3 is TGTGCCAGCAGCTTAAGCGGGCCCGGGGCCAACGTCCTGACTTTC.